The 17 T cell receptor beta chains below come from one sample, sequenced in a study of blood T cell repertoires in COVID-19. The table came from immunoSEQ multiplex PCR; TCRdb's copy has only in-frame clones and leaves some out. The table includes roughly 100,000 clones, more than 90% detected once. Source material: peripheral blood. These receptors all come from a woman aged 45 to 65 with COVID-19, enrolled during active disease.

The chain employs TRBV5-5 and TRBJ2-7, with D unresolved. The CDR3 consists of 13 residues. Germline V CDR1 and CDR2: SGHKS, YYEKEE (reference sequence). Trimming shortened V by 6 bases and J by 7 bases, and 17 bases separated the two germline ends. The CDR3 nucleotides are TGTGCCAGCACCTCGTTCGGTCTCGAGGAGCAGTACTTC. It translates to CASTSFGLEEQYF.

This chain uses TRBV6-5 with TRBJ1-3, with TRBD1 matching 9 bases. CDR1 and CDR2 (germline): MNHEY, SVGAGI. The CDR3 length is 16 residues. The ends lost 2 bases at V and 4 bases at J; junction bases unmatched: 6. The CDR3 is CASSYGAGQGGNTIYF. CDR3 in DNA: TGTGCCAGCAGTTACGGGGCGGGACAGGGAGGAAACACCATATATTTT.

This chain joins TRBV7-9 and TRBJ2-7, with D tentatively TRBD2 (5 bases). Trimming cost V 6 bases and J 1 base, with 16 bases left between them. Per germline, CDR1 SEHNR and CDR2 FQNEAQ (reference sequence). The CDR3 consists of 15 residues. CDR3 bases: TGTGCCAGCAGTGTTGGACTGTACCTTTCCTACGAGCAGTACTTC. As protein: CASSVGLYLSYEQYF.

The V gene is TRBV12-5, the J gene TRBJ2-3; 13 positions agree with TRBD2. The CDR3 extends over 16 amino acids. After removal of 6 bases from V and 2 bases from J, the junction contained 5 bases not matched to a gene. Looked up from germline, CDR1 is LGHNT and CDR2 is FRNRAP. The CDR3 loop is CASGSGTSGATDTQYF. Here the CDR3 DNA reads TGTGCTAGTGGCTCCGGGACTAGCGGGGCCACAGATACGCAGTATTTT.

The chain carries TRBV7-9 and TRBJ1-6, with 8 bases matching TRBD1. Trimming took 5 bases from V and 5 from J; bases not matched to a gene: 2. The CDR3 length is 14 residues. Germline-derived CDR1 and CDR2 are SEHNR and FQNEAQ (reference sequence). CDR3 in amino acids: CASSAGQDNSPLHF. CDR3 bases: TGTGCCAGCAGCGCGGGACAGGATAATTCACCCCTCCACTTT.

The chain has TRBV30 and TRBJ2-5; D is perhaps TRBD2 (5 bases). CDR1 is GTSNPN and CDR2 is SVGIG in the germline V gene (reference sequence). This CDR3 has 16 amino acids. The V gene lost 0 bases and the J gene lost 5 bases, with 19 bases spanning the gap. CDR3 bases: TGTGCCTGGAGTGTACGGGGTGGCCTTGGTAGCGAGACCCAGTACTTC. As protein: CAWSVRGGLGSETQYF.

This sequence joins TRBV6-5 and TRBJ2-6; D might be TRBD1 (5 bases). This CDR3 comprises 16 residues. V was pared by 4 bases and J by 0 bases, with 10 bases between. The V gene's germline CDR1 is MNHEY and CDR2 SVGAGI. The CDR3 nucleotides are TGTGCCAGCAGTTCCAGGGCCCTCTCTGGGGCCAACGTCCTGACTTTC. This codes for CASSSRALSGANVLTF.

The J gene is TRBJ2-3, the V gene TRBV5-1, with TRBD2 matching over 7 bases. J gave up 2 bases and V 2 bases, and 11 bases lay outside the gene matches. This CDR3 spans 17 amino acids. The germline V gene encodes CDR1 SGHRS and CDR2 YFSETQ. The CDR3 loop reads CASSFWGWSGDTDTQYF. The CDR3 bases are TGCGCCAGCAGCTTTTGGGGATGGAGCGGGGACACAGATACGCAGTATTTT. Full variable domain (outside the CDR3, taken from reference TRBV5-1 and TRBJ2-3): KAGVTQTPRYLIKTRGQQVTLSCSPISGHRSVSWYQQTPGQGLQFLFEYFSETQRNKGNFPGRFSGRQFSNSRSEMNVSTLELGDSALYLCASSFWGWSGDTDTQYFGPGTRLTVL.

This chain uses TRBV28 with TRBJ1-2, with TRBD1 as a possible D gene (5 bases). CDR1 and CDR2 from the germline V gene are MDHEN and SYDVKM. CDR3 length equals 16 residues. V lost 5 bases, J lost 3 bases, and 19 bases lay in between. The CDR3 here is CASSRTSGGRDYGYTF. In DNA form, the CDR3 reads TGTGCCAGCAGTCGCACGAGTGGGGGGAGAGACTATGGCTACACCTTC.

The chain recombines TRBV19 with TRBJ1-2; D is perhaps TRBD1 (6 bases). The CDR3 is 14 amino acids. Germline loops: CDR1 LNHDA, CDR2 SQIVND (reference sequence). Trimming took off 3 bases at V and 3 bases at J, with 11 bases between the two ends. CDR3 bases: TGTGCCAGTAGTATCAGGGGTTGGGACTATGGCTACACCTTC. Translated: CASSIRGWDYGYTF.

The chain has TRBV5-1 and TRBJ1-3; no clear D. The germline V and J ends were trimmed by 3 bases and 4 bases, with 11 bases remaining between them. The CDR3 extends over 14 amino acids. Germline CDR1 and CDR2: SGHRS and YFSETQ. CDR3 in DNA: TGCGCCAGCAGCTCGGAAGCAGGAGGAAACACCATATATTTT. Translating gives CASSSEAGGNTIYF.

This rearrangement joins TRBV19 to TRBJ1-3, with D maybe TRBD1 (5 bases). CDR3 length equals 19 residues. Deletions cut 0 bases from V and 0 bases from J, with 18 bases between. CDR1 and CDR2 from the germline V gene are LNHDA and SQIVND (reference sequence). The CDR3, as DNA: TGTGCCAGTAGTATAGAATTAGGGACTGCCTCTATCTCTGGAAACACCATATATTTT. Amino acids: CASSIELGTASISGNTIYF.

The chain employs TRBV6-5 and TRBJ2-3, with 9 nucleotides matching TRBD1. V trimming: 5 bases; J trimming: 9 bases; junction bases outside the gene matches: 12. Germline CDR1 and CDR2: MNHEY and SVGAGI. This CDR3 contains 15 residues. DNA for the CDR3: TGTGCCAGCAGTAACTACAGGGGGCAAGGATTGACGCAGTATTTT. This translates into CASSNYRGQGLTQYF.

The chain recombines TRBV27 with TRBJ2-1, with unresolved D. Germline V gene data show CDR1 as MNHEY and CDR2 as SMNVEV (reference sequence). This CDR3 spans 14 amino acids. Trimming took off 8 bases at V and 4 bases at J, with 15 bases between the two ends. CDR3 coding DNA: TGTGCCAGCTCCTCCGGGTTGCGTTACAATGAGCAGTTCTTC. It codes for CASSSGLRYNEQFF.

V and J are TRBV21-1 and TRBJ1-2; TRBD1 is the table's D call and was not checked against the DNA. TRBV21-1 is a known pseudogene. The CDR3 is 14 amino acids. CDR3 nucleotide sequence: TGTGCCAGCAGCAAAAGAGTAGGGGCCTATGGCTACACCTTC. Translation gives CASSKRVGAYGYTF.

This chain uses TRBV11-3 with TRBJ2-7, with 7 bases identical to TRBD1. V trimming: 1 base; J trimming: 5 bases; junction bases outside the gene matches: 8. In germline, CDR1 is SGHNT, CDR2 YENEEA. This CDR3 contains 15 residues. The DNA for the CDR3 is TGTGCCAGCAGCTTAGGGACAGGATGGTCCGACGAGCAGTACTTC. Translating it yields CASSLGTGWSDEQYF.

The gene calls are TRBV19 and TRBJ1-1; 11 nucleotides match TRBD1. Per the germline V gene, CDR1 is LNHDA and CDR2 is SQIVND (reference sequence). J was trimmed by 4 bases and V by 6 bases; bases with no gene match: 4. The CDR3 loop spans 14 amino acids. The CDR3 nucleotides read TGTGCCAGTAGCTTCGGGACAGGGGGCACTGAAGCTTTCTTT. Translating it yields CASSFGTGGTEAFF.